Given below is one TCR beta chain in context. These data originate in a study of T cell responses to AZD1222 COVID-19 vaccine. This table comes from immunoSEQ multiplex PCR, and its TCRdb copy is limited to in-frame clones, with some not included. The sample gives about 150,000 clones, more than 80% of which show up once; around 3.1% is in the top ten. CDR1 is SNHLY and CDR2 is FYNNEI in the germline V gene. The CDR3 extends over 14 amino acids. V was shortened by 7 bases and J by 4 bases, with 13 bases between the two germline ends. This TCR was recovered from an adult who received the AZD1222 COVID-19 vaccine. The chain recombines TRBV2 with TRBJ2-2, with D perhaps matching TRBD1 (5 bases). This specimen was peripheral blood, taken 28 days after the second AZD1222 dose. For the CDR3, the DNA is TGTGCCAGCACTTCAGGGCTCGCCACCGGGGAGCTGTTTTTT. Protein: CASTSGLATGELFF.